These 27 T cell receptor beta chains were sequenced from one sample in a study of cytomegalovirus exposure and HLA in healthy donors. With 60 Vbeta and 13 Jbeta primers, the PCR was carried out. Repertoires were generated with immunoSEQ multiplex PCR, while TCRdb's copy carries only in-frame clones and drops some. The repertoire has roughly 120,000 clones, around 80% of them found once; the top ten carry 4.8%. Material: PBMCs. The receptors were sampled from a man aged 25-40 years in good health and CMV-seropositive.

The chain combines TRBV5-6 with TRBJ2-3, with TRBD1 matching over 8 bases. This CDR3 region has 14 residues. Unmatched junction bases numbered 8, after V lost 7 bases and J lost 4 bases. Germline V lookup: CDR1 SGHDT, CDR2 YYEEEE. In DNA, the CDR3 is TGTGCCAGCGAAGGACAGGGACATTCAGATACGCAGTATTTT. Its translation is CASEGQGHSDTQYF.

The V and J genes are TRBV27 and TRBJ2-2, with no clear D. The CDR3 contains 14 residues. Germline V CDR1 and CDR2: MNHEY, SMNVEV (reference sequence). The V end lost 3 bases, the J end lost 1 base, and 6 bases lay between the germline ends. CDR3 in DNA: TGTGCCAGCAGTTTTCGACAGAACACCGGGGAGCTGTTTTTT. Translated, it gives CASSFRQNTGELFF.

This sequence joins TRBV6-5 and TRBJ2-1; D is ambiguous. This CDR3 has 13 residues. Germline V gene sequence: CDR1 MNHEY, CDR2 SVGAGI. Trimming removed 4 bases at V and 5 bases at J, with 9 bases between. As DNA, the CDR3 is TGTGCCAGCAGTTTCCAGTCAAACAATGAGCAGTTCTTC. This encodes CASSFQSNNEQFF.

The chain employs TRBV5-1 and TRBJ2-3, with D perhaps TRBD1 (6 bases). The CDR3 spans 14 residues. Per germline, CDR1 SGHRS and CDR2 YFSETQ. The V end was cut by 3 bases, the J end by 4 bases, with 12 bases between. The CDR3 bases are TGCGCCAGCAGCTCGGCAGGGGTGGCAGATACGCAGTATTTT. Translation gives CASSSAGVADTQYF.

The chain is built from TRBV28 and TRBJ1-5; 8 bases are a match to TRBD1. CDR1 and CDR2 (germline): MDHEN, SYDVKM. The CDR3 spans 13 residues. The junction had 4 bases not matched to a gene; V was cut back by 5 bases and J by 7 bases. This chain's CDR3 is CASSPTGAQPQHF. In nucleotides, the CDR3 is TGTGCCAGCAGTCCGACAGGGGCACAGCCCCAGCATTTT.

V usage is TRBV9 and J usage is TRBJ1-1, with 10 bases matching TRBD1. The CDR3 has 15 amino acids. The V and J ends lost 3 bases and 5 bases, in that order; junction bases with no gene match: 7. CDR1 is SGDLS and CDR2 is YYNGEE in the germline V gene. The CDR3 protein is CASSGQGAIETEAFF. The CDR3, as DNA: TGTGCCAGCAGCGGACAGGGGGCAATTGAGACTGAAGCTTTCTTT. Looking up the rest from reference TRBV9 and TRBJ1-1 gives the full variable domain: DSGVTQTPKHLITATGQRVTLRCSPRSGDLSVYWYQQSLDQGLQFLIQYYNGEERAKGNILERFSAQQFPDLHSELNLSSLELGDSALYFCASSGQGAIETEAFFGQGTRLTVV.

The CDR3 here is CASSLLAGASYEQYF. The CDR3 DNA reads TGTGCCAGCAGCTTATTAGCGGGGGCTTCCTACGAGCAGTACTTC. This chain joins TRBV7-2 and TRBJ2-7, with 9 bases fitting TRBD2. Germline CDR1 and CDR2: SGHTA and FQGNSA. J lost 1 base, V lost 2 bases, and 3 bases had no gene match. CDR3 length: 15 residues. Complete variable domain (other parts from reference TRBV7-2 and TRBJ2-7): GAGVSQSPSNKVTEKGKDVELRCDPISGHTALYWYRQSLGQGLEFLIYFQGNSAPDKSGLPSDRFSAERTGGSVSTLTIQRTQQEDSAVYLCASSLLAGASYEQYFGPGTRLTVT.

The chain links TRBV9 to TRBJ2-2; D might be TRBD2 (5 bases). Between the trimmed V and J ends, which lost 8 bases and 5 bases, there was a span of 16 bases. The length of the CDR3 is 14 residues. CDR1 and CDR2 from the germline V gene are SGDLS and YYNGEE. CDR3 DNA: TGTGCCAGTGGCCCCCGGGGTTGGACCGGGGAGCTGTTTTTT. Protein: CASGPRGWTGELFF.

V usage is TRBV5-4 and J usage is TRBJ1-1; 7 nucleotides line up with TRBD1. Germline V lookup: CDR1 SGHNT, CDR2 YYREEE (reference sequence). The V and J ends lost 0 bases and 8 bases, in that order; junction bases with no gene match: 7. The CDR3 sequence is 14 residues long. DNA for the CDR3: TGTGCCAGCAGCTTGGTTAGGGAGACAGGGGAAGCTTTCTTT. Translating gives CASSLVRETGEAFF.

V and J are TRBV5-5 and TRBJ1-6, with D unresolved. CDR1 and CDR2 (germline): SGHKS, YYEKEE (reference sequence). CDR3 size: 13 residues. V lost 2 bases, J lost 4 bases, and 4 bases lay in between. CDR3 amino acids: CASSFSYNSPLHF. The CDR3 nucleotides read TGTGCCAGCAGCTTCAGTTATAATTCACCCCTCCACTTT.

The V call is TRBV6-5, the J call TRBJ2-1, with 7 positions matching TRBD2. V dropped 8 bases and J dropped 6; count of bases not matched to a gene: 13. CDR1 and CDR2 (germline): MNHEY, SVGAGI. There are 15 residues in the CDR3. Here the CDR3 reads CASFPLNGGGNEQFF. The CDR3 DNA reads as TGTGCCAGCTTCCCTTTGAATGGGGGGGGCAATGAGCAGTTCTTC.

The CDR3 reads CASSVSSGKGYNSPLHF. CDR3 in DNA: TGTGCCAGCAGTGTATCTTCAGGGAAGGGGTATAATTCACCCCTCCACTTT. The chain couples TRBV2 to TRBJ1-6; weak D call: TRBD1 (5 bases). There are 17 residues in the CDR3. V lost 4 bases, J lost 4 bases, and 17 bases lay in between. Germline V lookup: CDR1 SNHLY, CDR2 FYNNEI.

CDR3 in DNA: TGTGCCAGCAGCCCCGGCGGAATGCATGGCTACACCTTC. It translates to CASSPGGMHGYTF. The V gene is TRBV7-3, the J gene TRBJ1-2; no clear D gene. Trimming stripped 5 bases from V and 6 bases from J, with 13 bases between. Germline values: CDR1 SGHTA, CDR2 FQGTGA. The CDR3 covers 13 residues.

In DNA, the CDR3 is TGTGCCAGCAGTTTCCTCCGGACAGTGAGCCAGCCCCAGCATTTT. Encoded protein: CASSFLRTVSQPQHF. V and J are TRBV28 and TRBJ1-5; tentatively, D is TRBD1 (6 bases). There are 15 residues in the CDR3. Germline V CDR1 and CDR2: MDHEN, SYDVKM. Between the trimmed V and J ends, which lost 3 bases and 7 bases, there was a span of 16 bases.

V is TRBV19 and J is TRBJ2-2; TRBD1 agrees at 10 bases. Germline V gene data show CDR1 as LNHDA and CDR2 as SQIVND (reference sequence). The CDR3 spans 15 residues. J lost 6 bases, V lost 7 bases, and 8 bases had no gene match. The CDR3 nucleotides are TGTGCCAGTATAGCCGGACAGGGGGTGGCCGGGGAGCTGTTTTTT. Its translation is CASIAGQGVAGELFF.

The chain is built from TRBV28 and TRBJ2-5, with 7 bases lining up with TRBD1. The J call may be faulty, since TRBJ2-7 better matches the DNA end. The length of the CDR3 is 14 residues. CDR1 is MDHEN, CDR2 SYDVKM, per germline. The CDR3 loop reads CASSSGQQPYEQYF. For the CDR3, the DNA is TGTGCCAGCAGTTCGGGACAGCAACCCTACGAGCAGTACTTC.

This chain joins TRBV11-1 and TRBJ1-1, with D unresolved. V was clipped by 5 bases and J by 2 bases, with 6 bases between them. The CDR3 sequence is 12 residues long. Germline CDR1 and CDR2: SGHAT and FQDESV (reference sequence). The CDR3 DNA reads as TGTGCCAGCAGCCTATACAACACTGAAGCTTTCTTT. Translating it yields CASSLYNTEAFF.

The chain recombines TRBV5-1 with TRBJ2-3; possible D gene TRBD2, 7 bases. The CDR3 has 14 amino acids. V gave up 5 bases and J gave up 1 base, with 11 bases separating them. In germline, CDR1 is SGHRS, CDR2 YFSETQ. The CDR3 DNA reads TGCGCCAGCAGGGCGGGGGCTGGCACAGATACGCAGTATTTT. It is translated as CASRAGAGTDTQYF.

The chain recombines TRBV5-6 with TRBJ2-3, with 8 positions matching TRBD2. CDR3 length: 14 residues. Germline V CDR1 and CDR2: SGHDT, YYEEEE. J was trimmed by 6 bases and V by 7 bases; bases with no gene match: 10. The CDR3 is CASGFSGGLDTQYF. Written as DNA, the CDR3 is TGTGCCAGCGGATTTTCGGGGGGGCTGGATACGCAGTATTTT.

The CDR3 region has the DNA TGTGCCACCCGACAGGGCTTCTCCGAGCAGTACTTC. This encodes CATRQGFSEQYF. The J gene is TRBJ2-7, the V gene TRBV5-4, with TRBD1 matching 7 bases. V was clipped by 9 bases and J by 6 bases; unmatched bases: 9. The CDR3 is 12 residues long. CDR1 SGHNT and CDR2 YYREEE come from the germline V gene (reference sequence).

This clone was detected only a few times. The gene calls are TRBV5-1 and TRBJ1-1; D perhaps matches TRBD1 (5 bases). The CDR3 has 11 amino acids. Germline CDR1 is SGHRS and CDR2 is YFSETQ. Trimming took 0 bases from V and 12 from J, leaving 9 bases between them. The CDR3 region is CASSLDGGTFF. CDR3 nucleotides: TGCGCCAGCAGCTTGGACGGGGGGACTTTCTTT.

The chain employs TRBV19 and TRBJ1-5; D gene ambiguous. Germline V gives CDR1 LNHDA, CDR2 SQIVND (reference sequence). The CDR3 has 14 residues. V was pared by 1 base and J by 5 bases, with 9 bases between. The DNA of the CDR3 is TGTGCCAGTAGTATAGGGAGGGATCATCAGCCCCAGCATTTT. Encoded protein: CASSIGRDHQPQHF.

The J gene is TRBJ2-1, the V gene TRBV30; 9 bases match TRBD1. With V trimmed by 2 bases and J by 7 bases, 3 bases remained unmatched. Germline CDR1 and CDR2: GTSNPN and SVGIG (reference sequence). The CDR3 has 13 amino acids. CDR3 residues: CAWSSGQGNEQFF. The CDR3 DNA is TGTGCCTGGAGTTCGGGACAGGGAAATGAGCAGTTCTTC.

CDR3: CASSWVAGLADNEQFF. CDR3 DNA: TGTGCCAGCAGTTGGGTAGCGGGACTAGCGGACAATGAGCAGTTCTTC. The chain is built from TRBV6-5 and TRBJ2-1; 11 bases align to TRBD2. Germline values: CDR1 MNHEY, CDR2 SVGAGI. Trimming removed 4 bases from V and 5 bases from J; junction bases left unmatched: 7. The CDR3 consists of 16 residues.

The chain couples TRBV12-5 to TRBJ2-7; 9 bases are shared with TRBD1. CDR3 length equals 16 residues. Germline V gives CDR1 LGHNT, CDR2 FRNRAP. V shed 4 bases and J 0 bases; nucleotides not matched to a gene: 7. The CDR3 sequence is CASGWPRDRDSYEQYF. The CDR3 nucleotides read TGTGCTAGTGGTTGGCCCCGGGACAGGGACTCCTACGAGCAGTACTTC.

The chain couples TRBV19 to TRBJ2-7, with 7 bases that match TRBD2. Germline values: CDR1 LNHDA, CDR2 SQIVND (reference sequence). This CDR3 is built from 14 residues. V lost 6 bases, J lost 3 bases, and 8 bases stayed unmatched. The CDR3 nucleotides are TGTGCCAGTAGAGGAAGCGGGGCAGGCTACGAGCAGTACTTC. Its translation: CASRGSGAGYEQYF.

The chain has TRBV7-9 and TRBJ2-7, with a weak D call TRBD2 (5 bases). The germline gives CDR1 SEHNR, CDR2 FQNEAQ (reference sequence). CDR3 size: 15 residues. V was cut by 2 bases and J by 5 bases, with 16 bases left in between. The CDR3 protein is CASSLMNNEGNEQYF. As DNA, the CDR3 is TGTGCCAGCAGCTTAATGAATAATGAGGGTAACGAGCAGTACTTC.